These T cell receptor beta chains were read from a single sample in a study of response to subunit inactivated influenza vaccine. MiXCR was run by TCRdb on the RT-PCR reads, yielding one entry per CDR3 protein. Among around 320,000 distinct CDR3 sequences listed, 22% were seen once. The sequencing used PBMCs from blood, collected less than 22 months after vaccination. Receptors were obtained from a man aged 50 to 69 who received an inactivated influenza vaccine. Both conserved end residues are part of each CDR3. The order of the fields is V gene, CDR3 protein.

v_gene: TRBV12-3/TRBV12-4; CDR3aa: CASRLQTGGHQPQHF
v_gene: TRBV6-5; CDR3aa: CASSYSSGSHQPQHF
v_gene: TRBV20-1; CDR3aa: CSASWTGSNRPYEQYF
v_gene: TRBV20-1; CDR3aa: CSARDPRDLGKLFF
v_gene: TRBV19; CDR3aa: CASSKGGTGQPQHF
v_gene: TRBV9; CDR3aa: CASSLYRDNSPLHF
v_gene: TRBV7-2; CDR3aa: CASSPGLTEAFF
v_gene: TRBV5-1; CDR3aa: CASSTPQDRTAFF
v_gene: TRBV5-6; CDR3aa: CASSLWTEAFF
v_gene: TRBV2; CDR3aa: CASSPGTSGWVGELFF
v_gene: TRBV5-4; CDR3aa: CASSKEGPPYGYTF